This passage covers 18 T cell receptor beta chains from one sample sequenced in a study of cytomegalovirus exposure and HLA in healthy donors. Researchers ran the PCR with 60 Vbeta and 13 Jbeta primers. Profiled with immunoSEQ multiplex PCR; TCRdb holds only in-frame clones, not every one. This repertoire includes around 130,000 clones. The sequenced material came from PBMCs. The receptors were gathered from a woman aged 35 to 49 in good health and CMV-seronegative.

V and J are TRBV28 and TRBJ1-5; 8 bases map to TRBD1. The CDR3 loop spans 15 amino acids. After removal of 5 bases from V and 1 base from J, the junction contained 4 bases not matched to a gene. The V gene's germline CDR1 is MDHEN and CDR2 SYDVKM. The CDR3 here is CASSPGGWSNQPQHF. The CDR3 coding sequence is TGTGCCAGCAGTCCAGGGGGCTGGAGCAATCAGCCCCAGCATTTT.

The V gene is TRBV19, the J gene TRBJ1-5; a weak D match, TRBD1 (5 bases). Germline V CDR1 and CDR2: LNHDA, SQIVND (reference sequence). The CDR3 is 15 amino acids. Trimming took 5 bases from V and 6 from J, leaving 17 bases between them. Here the CDR3 reads CASSVYTGPRQPQHF. CDR3 DNA: TGTGCCAGTAGTGTCTATACAGGTCCCCGTCAGCCCCAGCATTTT. The full variable domain, rest sourced from reference TRBV19 and TRBJ1-5, is DGGITQSPKYLFRKEGQNVTLSCEQNLNHDAMYWYRQDPGQGLRLIYYSQIVNDFQKGDIAEGYSVSREKKESFPLTVTSAQKNPTAFYLCASSVYTGPRQPQHFGDGTRLSIL.

The V call is TRBV29-1, the J call TRBJ2-5, with D maybe TRBD2 (7 bases). CDR1 and CDR2 (germline): SQVTM, ANQGSEA. This CDR3 comprises 14 residues. V was clipped by 5 bases and J by 4 bases, with 17 bases between them. The CDR3: CSVLKGGDGETQYF. Here the CDR3 DNA reads TGCAGCGTTTTAAAAGGGGGGGATGGAGAGACCCAGTACTTC.

For the CDR3, the DNA is TGCGCCAGCAGCTCTAACTACGAGCAGTACTTC. Protein product: CASSSNYEQYF. The chain has TRBV5-1 and TRBJ2-5; D gene unclear. The J call is doubtful: the DNA matches TRBJ2-7 better. The CDR3 totals 11 residues. Germline CDR1 and CDR2: SGHRS and YFSETQ.

The chain combines TRBV29-1 with TRBJ1-1; D uncertain. Germline V gene sequence: CDR1 SQVTM, CDR2 ANQGSEA. This CDR3 is 13 amino acids long. With 3 bases removed from V and 1 base from J, the gap between germline ends came to 9 bases. CDR3 nucleotides: TGCAGCGTTGAGCTGAACGGGAACACTGAAGCTTTCTTT. Amino acids: CSVELNGNTEAFF.

The chain recombines TRBV6-5 with TRBJ1-6; 9 bases are shared with TRBD1. The CDR3 runs 16 residues. Trimming removed 2 bases from V and 7 bases from J; junction bases left unmatched: 6. CDR1 is MNHEY and CDR2 is SVGAGI in the germline V gene. The CDR3 DNA reads as TGTGCCAGCAGTTACCAGACCGGGACAGGGAATTCACCCCTCCACTTT. As protein: CASSYQTGTGNSPLHF.

The chain carries TRBV18 and TRBJ2-2; TRBD1 might be the D (6 bases). CDR3 length: 15 amino acids. V lost 3 bases, J lost 6 bases, and 14 bases lay in between. Germline lookup yields CDR1 KGHSH and CDR2 LQKENI. The CDR3 protein is CASSPYRDESGELFF. The CDR3 region has the DNA TGTGCCAGCTCACCGTACAGGGACGAGTCCGGGGAGCTGTTTTTT.

This sequence joins TRBV29-1 and TRBJ1-1; TRBD1 might be the D (5 bases). Trimming pared 3 bases from V and 5 bases from J, leaving 7 bases between. Looked up from germline, CDR1 is SQVTM and CDR2 is ANQGSEA. There are 11 residues in the CDR3. The CDR3 here is CSVDRGTEAFF. The CDR3 nucleotides read TGCAGCGTTGATAGGGGTACTGAAGCTTTCTTT. The whole variable domain, filled in from reference TRBV29-1 and TRBJ1-1, reads SAVISQKPSRDICQRGTSLTIQCQVDSQVTMMFWYRQQPGQSLTLIATANQGSEATYESGFVIDKFPISRPNLTFSTLTVSNMSPEDSSIYLCSVDRGTEAFFGQGTRLTVV.

The CDR3 here is CASSEGEQPQHF. Here the CDR3 DNA reads TGTGCCAGCAGCGAAGGGGAGCAGCCCCAGCATTTT. The V gene is TRBV21-1, the J gene TRBJ1-5. TRBV21-1 represents a pseudogene. The CDR3 extends over 12 amino acids.

J is TRBJ2-5 and V is TRBV9; a possible D gene is TRBD2 (5 bases). Trimming left V 0 bases short and J 4 bases short, with 13 bases between. Germline lookup yields CDR1 SGDLS and CDR2 YYNGEE. This CDR3 comprises 15 residues. Written as DNA, the CDR3 is TGTGCCAGCAGCGTAGGGCCTACAGAGGGAGAGACCCAGTACTTC. Translation: CASSVGPTEGETQYF. The full variable domain, with the rest looked up from reference TRBV9 and TRBJ2-5, is DSGVTQTPKHLITATGQRVTLRCSPRSGDLSVYWYQQSLDQGLQFLIQYYNGEERAKGNILERFSAQQFPDLHSELNLSSLELGDSALYFCASSVGPTEGETQYFGPGTRLLVL.

The chain employs TRBV5-4 and TRBJ2-7, with TRBD1 matching 8 bases. This CDR3 contains 14 residues. The germline V gene encodes CDR1 SGHNT and CDR2 YYREEE (reference sequence). The CDR3 protein is CASRLDIQGVEQYV. DNA for the CDR3: TGTGCCAGCAGGTTGGATATACAGGGGGTCGAGCAGTACGTC.

The chain links TRBV10-2 to TRBJ2-5, with TRBD2 matching 12 bases. Germline CDR1 WSHSY, CDR2 SAAADI. The CDR3 sequence is 17 residues long. V shed 0 bases, J shed 4 bases, and the junction held 6 bases outside the gene matches. The CDR3 DNA sequence: TGCGCCAGCAGTGAGTCCCTAGCGGGGGGGCGGCGAGAGACCCAGTACTTC. Protein: CASSESLAGGRRETQYF.

The chain combines TRBV5-1 with TRBJ1-3; 8 bases are shared with TRBD1. The trim removed 5 bases at V and 2 bases at J, leaving 9 bases unmatched. CDR3 size: 16 residues. Germline assignment: CDR1 SGHRS and CDR2 YFSETQ. CDR3 sequence (DNA): TGCGCCAGCAGGCCCCACACAGGGGGAGCTGGAAACACCATATATTTT. This translates into CASRPHTGGAGNTIYF.

The CDR3 DNA is TGTGCCCTAAGCCCCGGACAGGCGGGAGGAGAGACCCAGTACTTC. The encoded protein is CALSPGQAGGETQYF. This rearrangement joins TRBV15 to TRBJ2-5; tentative D call: TRBD2 (8 bases). This CDR3 comprises 15 residues. Germline CDR1 is LNHNV and CDR2 is YYDKDF (reference sequence). With 11 bases removed from V and 4 bases from J, the gap between germline ends came to 23 bases.

This rearrangement joins TRBV7-8 to TRBJ1-6; no firm D call. The V end lost 3 bases, the J end lost 9 bases, and 15 bases lay between the germline ends. The germline V gene has CDR1 SGHVS and CDR2 FQNEAQ. The CDR3 runs 15 residues. CDR3 residues: CASSLPGLLSSPLHF. The CDR3 nucleotides read TGTGCCAGCAGCTTGCCGGGTCTCCTTTCTTCACCCCTCCACTTT.

The chain has TRBV7-2 and TRBJ1-5, with D unclear. The CDR3 sequence is 19 residues long. With 4 bases removed from V and 5 bases from J, the gap between germline ends came to 27 bases. Germline V gene lookup returns CDR1 SGHTA and CDR2 FQGNSA. CDR3 protein: CASSSNPLSTGVGDQPQHF. CDR3 coding DNA: TGTGCCAGCAGCTCTAACCCCTTATCCACTGGGGTCGGGGATCAGCCCCAGCATTTT.

As for this clone: Relative to the germline gene, one junction end is altered; a read error may explain this. The rearrangement links TRBV19 to TRBJ1-2; 8 nucleotides agree with TRBD1. Per germline, CDR1 LNHDA and CDR2 SQIVND (reference sequence). CDR3 length equals 13 residues. CDR3 sequence (DNA): TGTGCCAGTAGTTTGGACAGGGAGTATGACTACACCTTC. This sequence encodes CASSLDREYDYTF.

The rearrangement uses TRBV19 and TRBJ2-4; D gene ambiguous. Trimming pared 1 base from V and 4 bases from J, leaving 8 bases between. CDR3 size: 14 residues. The germline V gene encodes CDR1 LNHDA and CDR2 SQIVND (reference sequence). The DNA for the CDR3 is TGTGCCAGTAGTATAGTAGAGACAAAAAACATTCAGTACTTC. Its protein is CASSIVETKNIQYF.